These 17 T cell receptor beta chains came from one sample sequenced in a study of T cell responses to AZD1222 COVID-19 vaccine. The data were produced by immunoSEQ multiplex PCR, yet TCRdb's version contains in-frame clones alone and is incomplete. The table has 210,000 or so clones, approximately 94% seen once. Material: peripheral blood, obtained 28 days after the second dose of the MenACWY control vaccine. These receptors were collected from an adult who received the MenACWY meningococcal vaccine as a control.

This chain links TRBV19 with TRBJ2-2; 7 nucleotides match TRBD1. The CDR3 length is 17 residues. Germline-derived CDR1 and CDR2 are LNHDA and SQIVND (reference sequence). The J segment lost 1 base and the V segment lost 3 bases, leaving 8 bases of the junction unmatched. The chain's CDR3 is CASSIHRDRKNTGELFF. CDR3 nucleotides: TGTGCCAGTAGTATCCACCGGGACAGAAAGAACACCGGGGAGCTGTTTTTT.

This clone was counted a single time. The chain employs TRBV28 and TRBJ1-1; D may be TRBD1 (6 bases). Trimming stripped 6 bases from V and 5 bases from J, with 19 bases between. CDR1 is MDHEN, CDR2 SYDVKM, per germline. CDR3 length equals 15 residues. CDR3 amino acids: CASRENAGVRTEAFF. CDR3 nucleotide sequence: TGTGCCAGCAGGGAAAATGCAGGGGTTCGAACTGAAGCTTTCTTT.

This chain joins TRBV6-5 and TRBJ1-6; 7 nucleotides match TRBD1. The germline gives CDR1 MNHEY, CDR2 SVGAGI. With V trimmed by 5 bases and J by 7 bases, 8 bases remained unmatched. The CDR3 is made up of 15 amino acids. CDR3 DNA sequence: TGTGCCAGCAGTACGCGGACAGGTTTCAATTCACCCCTCCACTTT. This gives the protein CASSTRTGFNSPLHF.

The chain uses TRBV27 and TRBJ1-6; TRBD1 matches 11 bases. J was trimmed by 15 bases and V by 2 bases; bases with no gene match: 6. CDR1 is MNHEY, CDR2 SMNVEV, per germline (reference sequence). The length of the CDR3 is 14 residues. CDR3 in amino acids: CASSLGTGGTLLHF. The CDR3 DNA is TGTGCCAGCAGTTTAGGGACAGGGGGAACTCTCCTCCACTTT.

The genes are TRBV20-1 and TRBJ2-1, with no clear D. The CDR3 runs 15 residues. Trimming pared 3 bases from V and 1 base from J, leaving 13 bases between. CDR1 and CDR2 (germline): DFQATT, SNEGSKA (reference sequence). The CDR3 bases are TGCAGTGCTAGTCGATCCATTGGGTCCTACAATGAGCAGTTCTTC. It specifies CSASRSIGSYNEQFF.

The chain employs TRBV6-2 or TRBV6-3 and TRBJ1-5, with D possibly TRBD1 on 5 matching bases. Between the trimmed V and J ends, which lost 4 bases and 4 bases, there was a span of 17 bases. Looked up from germline, CDR1 is MNHEY and CDR2 is SVGEGT. The CDR3 contains 16 residues. Here the CDR3 DNA reads TGTGCCAGCAGTTTATACCCCGGGACCGCAAATCAGCCCCAGCATTTT. This codes for CASSLYPGTANQPQHF.

The chain is built from TRBV28 and TRBJ1-1; D is uncertain. CDR1 MDHEN and CDR2 SYDVKM come from the germline V gene. The V end lost 7 bases, the J end lost 6 bases, and 9 bases lay between the germline ends. The CDR3 totals 11 residues. The CDR3 DNA reads as TGTGCCAGCATCACCTATGCTGAAGCTTTCTTT. It specifies CASITYAEAFF.

CDR3 DNA sequence: TGTGCCAGCAGCGTACGCCAGGGAGACACCATATATTTT. It yields the protein CASSVRQGDTIYF. The gene calls are TRBV9 and TRBJ1-3; the D gene is possibly TRBD1 (5 bases). V was cut by 1 base and J by 8 bases, with 10 bases left in between. The CDR3 runs to 13 residues. Germline loops: CDR1 SGDLS, CDR2 YYNGEE.

In this sample, this clone turned up once. The CDR3 protein is CASSVRSAEKLFF. CDR3 DNA: TGCGCCAGCAGCGTGAGGTCTGCTGAAAAACTGTTTTTT. The J gene is TRBJ1-4, the V gene TRBV5-1; D is unresolved. This CDR3 contains 13 residues. CDR1 and CDR2 (germline): SGHRS, YFSETQ. The ends were cut back, 4 bases at V and 7 bases at J, with 11 bases in the middle.

The chain employs TRBV27 and TRBJ2-1; TRBD2 aligns across 12 bases. Germline CDR1 is MNHEY and CDR2 is SMNVEV (reference sequence). The CDR3 contains 16 residues. With 7 bases clipped from V and 2 bases from J, the junction kept 6 bases outside the gene matches. The DNA for the CDR3 is TGTGCCAGCACCTGGACTAGCGGGAATACCTACAATGAGCAGTTCTTC. It specifies CASTWTSGNTYNEQFF.

Only one count was recorded for this clone. The chain combines TRBV27 with TRBJ1-1; TRBD1 might be the D (5 bases). Deletions cut 4 bases from V and 0 bases from J, with 12 bases between. There are 15 residues in the CDR3. From germline, CDR1 is MNHEY and CDR2 SMNVEV (reference sequence). CDR3 loop: CASSYQRQMNTEAFF. CDR3 in DNA: TGTGCCAGCAGTTACCAACGACAGATGAACACTGAAGCTTTCTTT.

The chain's CDR3 is CASSWLSGDSDTQYF. CDR3 bases: TGCGCCAGCAGCTGGCTTTCGGGCGATTCAGATACGCAGTATTTT. The chain has TRBV5-1 and TRBJ2-3, with D hard to call. V dropped 3 bases and J dropped 4 bases, with 15 bases sitting between them. The CDR3 is 15 residues long. Per germline, CDR1 SGHRS and CDR2 YFSETQ.

The chain carries TRBV24-1 and TRBJ1-5, with D hard to call. This CDR3 is built from 15 residues. Germline V CDR1 and CDR2: KGHDR, SFDVKD. Trimming shortened V by 3 bases and J by 0 bases, and 8 bases separated the two germline ends. The DNA of the CDR3 is TGTGCCACCAGTGATACTTCCAGTAGCAATCAGCCCCAGCATTTT. It translates to CATSDTSSSNQPQHF.

The CDR3 spells CASRRQAANYGYTF. For the CDR3, the DNA is TGTGCCAGTAGGCGACAGGCAGCTAACTATGGCTACACCTTC. J is TRBJ1-2 and V is TRBV19; possible D gene TRBD1, 6 bases. V dropped 6 bases and J dropped 0 bases, with 11 bases sitting between them. Looked up from germline, CDR1 is LNHDA and CDR2 is SQIVND (reference sequence). The CDR3 is made up of 14 amino acids.

This chain joins TRBV29-1 and TRBJ2-7; D is possibly TRBD2 (6 bases). Germline V CDR1 and CDR2: SQVTM, ANQGSEA. V was pared by 5 bases and J by 0 bases, with 11 bases between. The CDR3 is 13 amino acids. CDR3 coding DNA: TGCAGCGTTAGTGGGGGGACCTCCTACGAGCAGTACTTC. Translation: CSVSGGTSYEQYF.

The rearrangement links TRBV6-5 to TRBJ2-1, with 7 bases fitting TRBD2. This CDR3 region has 15 residues. J gave up 11 bases and V 2 bases, and 12 bases lay outside the gene matches. Germline CDR1 reads MNHEY; CDR2 reads SVGAGI. CDR3 DNA sequence: TGTGCCAGCAGTTACGAAGGGAGGGCGGGTAATCAGCAGTTCTTC. Protein sequence: CASSYEGRAGNQQFF.

This clone was counted a single time. This chain joins TRBV19 and TRBJ2-1, with D unresolved. V lost 5 bases and J lost 5, with 10 bases in between. CDR3 length equals 13 residues. Germline V gene data show CDR1 as LNHDA and CDR2 as SQIVND (reference sequence). The CDR3 spells CASSLSRNNEQFF. CDR3 nucleotide sequence: TGTGCCAGTAGTTTGTCTAGGAACAATGAGCAGTTCTTC.